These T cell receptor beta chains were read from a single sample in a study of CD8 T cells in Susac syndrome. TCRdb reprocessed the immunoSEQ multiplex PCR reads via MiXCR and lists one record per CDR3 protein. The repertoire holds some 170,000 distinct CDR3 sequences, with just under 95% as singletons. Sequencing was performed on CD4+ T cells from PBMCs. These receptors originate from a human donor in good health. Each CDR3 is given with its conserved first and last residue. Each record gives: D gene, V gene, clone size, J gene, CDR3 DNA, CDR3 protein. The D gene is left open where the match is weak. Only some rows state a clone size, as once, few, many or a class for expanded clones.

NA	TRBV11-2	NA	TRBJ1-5	TGTGCCAGCAGCCAAGTAGGGGGAGCCCAGCATTTT	CASSQVGGAQHF
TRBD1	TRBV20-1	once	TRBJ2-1	TGCAGTGCTAGAGATTCAGGGAGACTACAGGGGAATGAGCAGTTCTTC	CSARDSGRLQGNEQFF
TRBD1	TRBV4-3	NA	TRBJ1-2	TGCGCCAGCAGCCATTTAGGACAGGGTAACTATGGCTACACCTTC	CASSHLGQGNYGYTF
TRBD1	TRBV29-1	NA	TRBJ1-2	TGCAGCGTTGGGGGACAGGGTACCTATGGCTACACCTTC	CSVGGQGTYGYTF
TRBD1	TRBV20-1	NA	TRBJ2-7	TGCAGTGCGAGACACGGACAGGGAACCTACGAGCAGTACTTC	CSARHGQGTYEQYF
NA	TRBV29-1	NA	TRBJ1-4	TGCAGCGTTGGTTCAGAAGCAACTAATGAAAAACTGTTTTTT	CSVGSEATNEKLFF
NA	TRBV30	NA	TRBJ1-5	TGTGCCTGGCAACCAGGGCAGGGCCACAATCAGCCCCAGCATTTT	CAWQPGQGHNQPQHF
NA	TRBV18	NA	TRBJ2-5	TGTGCCAGCTCACCGCCAGGGGTGGAGACCCAGTACTTC	CASSPPGVETQYF
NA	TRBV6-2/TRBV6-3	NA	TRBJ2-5	TGTGCCAGCAGTCGGAAGACCCAGTACTTC	CASSRKTQYF
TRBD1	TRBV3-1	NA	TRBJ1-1	TGTGCCAGCAGCCAGGCGGTGGGACAGGGGGCTTTCTTT	CASSQAVGQGAFF
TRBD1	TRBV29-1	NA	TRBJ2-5	TGCAGCGCCGCCGGGACAGGGGGGTTGGAGACCCAGTACTTC	CSAAGTGGLETQYF
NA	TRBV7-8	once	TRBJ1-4	TGTGCCAGCAGCTACCAAATACTATCAACTAATGAAAAACTGTTTTTT	CASSYQILSTNEKLFF
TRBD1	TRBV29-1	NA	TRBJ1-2	TGCAGCGTTCGGACAGGGCCCTCTGGCTACACCTTC	CSVRTGPSGYTF
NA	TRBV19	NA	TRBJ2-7	TGTGCCAGTAGTGCCAGCGGCAGCTCCTACGAGCAGTACTTC	CASSASGSSYEQYF
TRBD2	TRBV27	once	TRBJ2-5	TGTGCCAGCAGAAGAGGTGGACTAGCGGGAGGCCAAGAGACCCAGTACTTC	CASRRGGLAGGQETQYF
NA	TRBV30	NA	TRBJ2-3	TGTGCCTGGAGTGTCCGTCCTAGCACAGATACGCAGTATTTT	CAWSVRPSTDTQYF
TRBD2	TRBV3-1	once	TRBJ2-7	TGTGCCAGCAGCCTAACAGGGACTAGCGAGTCCTACGAGCAGTACTTC	CASSLTGTSESYEQYF
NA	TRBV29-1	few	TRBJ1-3	TGCAGCGTTGAGGTCGGAAACACCATATATTTT	CSVEVGNTIYF
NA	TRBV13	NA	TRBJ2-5	TGTGCCAGCAGCGTAAAGGAGACCCAGTACTTC	CASSVKETQYF
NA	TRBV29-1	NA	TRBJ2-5	TGCAGCGTTGAAGGGACGGCCAGGGAGACCCAGTACTTC	CSVEGTARETQYF
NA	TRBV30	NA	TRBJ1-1	TGTGCCTGGACTAGAGGGAACACTGAAGCTTTCTTT	CAWTRGNTEAFF
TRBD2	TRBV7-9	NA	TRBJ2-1	TGTGCCAGCAGCTTAATGGCGGGAGGGTACAATGAGCAGTTCTTC	CASSLMAGGYNEQFF
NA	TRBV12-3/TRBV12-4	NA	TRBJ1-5	TGTGCCAGCAGTCGGGACGGCACTCTAAGGCCCCAGCATTTT	CASSRDGTLRPQHF
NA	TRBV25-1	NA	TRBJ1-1	TGTGCCAGCAGTGACGACAGGAGGGGGGACACTGAAGCTTTCTTT	CASSDDRRGDTEAFF
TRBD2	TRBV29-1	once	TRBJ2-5	TGCAGCGGAGGAACTAGCGGGAGTGGGACCCAGTACTTC	CSGGTSGSGTQYF
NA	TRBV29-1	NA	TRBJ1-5	TGCAGCGTTTGGGAGGCCAATCAGCCCCAGCATTTT	CSVWEANQPQHF
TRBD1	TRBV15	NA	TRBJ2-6	TGTGCCACCAGCAGAGCCAGGGGGCGGCCTGGGGCCAACGTCCTGACTTTC	CATSRARGRPGANVLTF
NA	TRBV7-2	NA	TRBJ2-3	TGTGCCAGCAGCTTTCGGTCGGGAGAGGCAGATACGCAGTATTTT	CASSFRSGEADTQYF
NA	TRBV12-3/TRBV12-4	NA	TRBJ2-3	TGTGCCAGCAGCCCTCCGAGGAGTTCCACAGATACGCAGTATTTT	CASSPPRSSTDTQYF
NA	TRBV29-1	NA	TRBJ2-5	TGCAGCGTTGTGGAGGGGGCGAAGACCCAGTACTTC	CSVVEGAKTQYF
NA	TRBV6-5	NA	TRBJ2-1	TGTGCCAGCAGTTCTTCTCGGTACAATGAGCAGTTCTTC	CASSSSRYNEQFF
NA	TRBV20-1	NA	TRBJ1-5	TGCAGTGCTAGCTACGGCTCCAATCAGCCCCAGCATTTT	CSASYGSNQPQHF
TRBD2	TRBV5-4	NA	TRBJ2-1	TGTGCCAGCAGCTTGTATAGCGGGAGGGTCAGAAGCAATGAGCAGTTCTTC	CASSLYSGRVRSNEQFF
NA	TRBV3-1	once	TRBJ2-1	TGTGCCAGCAGCCGTAGGGATACCTACAATGAGCAGTTCTTC	CASSRRDTYNEQFF
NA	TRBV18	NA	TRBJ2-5	TGTGCCAGCTCACCGGGAATGCAAGAGACCCAGTACTTC	CASSPGMQETQYF
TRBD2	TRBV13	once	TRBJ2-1	TGTGCCAGCAGCAGAGAAGTTAGCGGGAGCTCCTACAATGAGCAGTTCTTC	CASSREVSGSSYNEQFF
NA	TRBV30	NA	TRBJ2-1	TGTGCCTGGAGCCCCGGAGCGCTTAAAGGGTACAATGAGCAGTTCTTC	CAWSPGALKGYNEQFF
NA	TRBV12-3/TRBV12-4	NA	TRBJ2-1	TGTGCCAGCAGCTGGGGGGAGTACAATGAGCAGTTCTTC	CASSWGEYNEQFF
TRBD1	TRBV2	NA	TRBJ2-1	TGTGCCAGCCGCGACAGGGTTCTGTCCAATGAGCAGTTCTTC	CASRDRVLSNEQFF
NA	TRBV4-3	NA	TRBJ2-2	TGCGCCAGCAGCCAAGCTCTCGTGGGAGTCGGGGAGCTGTTTTTT	CASSQALVGVGELFF
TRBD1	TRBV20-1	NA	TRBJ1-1	TGCAGTGCTCCTCAGGGGGCCCCTGGCACTGAAGCTTTCTTT	CSAPQGAPGTEAFF
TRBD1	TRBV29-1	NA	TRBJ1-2	TGCAGCGTAGACAGGGGGCTCGGCTACACCTTC	CSVDRGLGYTF